The 30 T cell receptor beta chains listed next were all sequenced from one sample in a study of human T cells and chemical hapten exposure. The time point was: healthy volunteer bleed at 6 weeks. Unfractionated whole blood served as the source for total RNA extraction. MiXCR, applied by TCRdb to the RACE reads, yields one record per CDR3 protein. Of around 35,000 distinct CDR3 sequences in the sample, roughly 5.4% were seen once. The sequenced sample consisted of whole blood. The source is a human donor in good health. Some clones in this sample may be carry-over from other donors' samples.

In DNA, the CDR3 is TGCAGTACTGAGACAGACGGAGGCACCATATATTTT. This encodes CSTETDGGTIYF. This rearrangement joins TRBV20-1 to TRBJ1-3, with D perhaps matching TRBD1 (5 bases). Germline V CDR1 and CDR2: DFQATT, SNEGSKA (reference sequence). The CDR3 is 12 residues long. Trimming cost V 8 bases and J 9 bases, with 17 bases left between them.

DNA of the CDR3: TGCAGTGCTAGAGAGGGTCCAGCGGGGGGAAATGAGCAGTTCTTC. It codes for CSAREGPAGGNEQFF. The chain carries TRBV20-1 and TRBJ2-1; TRBD2 matches 9 bases. J was trimmed by 7 bases and V by 0 bases; bases with no gene match: 7. The germline gives CDR1 DFQATT, CDR2 SNEGSKA (reference sequence). This CDR3 region has 15 residues.

This clonotype occurred many times. The chain carries TRBV10-3 and TRBJ1-6; D not certain. This CDR3 has 15 amino acids. Germline V gene lookup returns CDR1 ENHRY and CDR2 SYGVKD. Trimming pared 3 bases from V and 7 bases from J, leaving 13 bases between. The CDR3 DNA follows: TGTGCCATCAGTGATTCGGGGTTAGGGAATTCACCCCTCCACTTT. Its protein product is CAISDSGLGNSPLHF.

The CDR3 bases are TGCAGTGCTAGAGACTATGGGACAGCCCCCCAAGCGCCCCAGCATTTT. It specifies CSARDYGTAPQAPQHF. The V and J genes are TRBV20-1 and TRBJ1-5; the match to TRBD1 covers 7 bases. Germline V gene sequence: CDR1 DFQATT, CDR2 SNEGSKA (reference sequence). V was clipped by 0 bases and J by 9 bases; unmatched bases: 14. The CDR3 loop spans 16 amino acids.

This clonotype came up many times. This sequence joins TRBV5-1 and TRBJ1-2; unclear D gene. The CDR3 loop spans 13 amino acids. Germline loops: CDR1 SGHRS, CDR2 YFSETQ. Trimming cost V 4 bases and J 8 bases, with 15 bases left between them. CDR3 loop: CASSPSVREGYTF. CDR3 DNA sequence: TGCGCCAGCAGCCCCTCCGTGAGGGAGGGCTACACCTTC.

This clonotype was observed at least ten times. The chain uses TRBV6-5 and TRBJ1-1; no definite D call. The CDR3 contains 12 residues. Germline CDR1 MNHEY, CDR2 SVGAGI. Trimming removed 7 bases at V and 0 bases at J, with 6 bases between. The CDR3 here is CASTGLNTEAFF. The CDR3 nucleotides are TGTGCCAGCACGGGGTTGAACACTGAAGCTTTCTTT.

Ten or more counts support this clonotype. V gene TRBV7-9 combines with J gene TRBJ2-3, with 8 bases fitting TRBD2. This CDR3 is built from 17 residues. From germline, CDR1 is SEHNR and CDR2 FQNEAQ (reference sequence). V shed 4 bases, J shed 3 bases, and the junction held 12 bases outside the gene matches. The CDR3 spells CASSSPSGGGVTDTQYF. As DNA, the CDR3 is TGTGCCAGCAGCTCCCCTTCGGGGGGGGGCGTGACAGATACGCAGTATTTT.

Notes on this clonotype: This may come from a read error, since a much larger clone is one base off. The chain has TRBV7-2 and TRBJ2-7; D tentatively reads TRBD1 or TRBD2 (5 bases each). Germline V gives CDR1 SGHTA, CDR2 FQGNSA. CDR3 length: 14 amino acids. The CDR3 nucleotides are TGTGTCAGCAGCTTAGTGGGTGGGGGCTACGAGCAGTACTTC. Translating gives CVSSLVGGGYEQYF.

In its sample, this clonotype is medium-sized. This rearrangement joins TRBV20-1 to TRBJ1-5; maybe TRBD1 (5 bases). Trimming took off 0 bases at V and 10 bases at J, with 10 bases between the two ends. CDR1 and CDR2 from the germline V gene are DFQATT and SNEGSKA (reference sequence). The CDR3 has 12 amino acids. In nucleotides, the CDR3 is TGCAGTGCTAGAGATCACGGGGACCCCCAGCATTTT. Amino acids: CSARDHGDPQHF.

This clonotype was picked up many times. The chain uses TRBV28 and TRBJ2-7; TRBD2 is a possible D gene (5 bases). Germline V lookup: CDR1 MDHEN, CDR2 SYDVKM. This CDR3 spans 13 amino acids. V was cut by 7 bases and J by 2 bases, with 12 bases left in between. This chain's CDR3 is CASTDKRAYEQYF. In DNA form, the CDR3 reads TGTGCCAGCACCGACAAGAGGGCCTACGAGCAGTACTTC.

Ten or more counts support this clonotype. The chain joins TRBV29-1 to TRBJ1-4, with D possibly TRBD1 on 5 matching bases. Germline values: CDR1 SQVTM, CDR2 ANQGSEA. The CDR3 length is 12 residues. Trimming pared 3 bases from V and 13 bases from J, leaving 15 bases between. The CDR3 region has the DNA TGCAGCGTTGAGAAGGGGAGCTTTGGACTGTTTTTT. Amino acids: CSVEKGSFGLFF.

This clonotype is classed as medium-sized. The rearrangement uses TRBV6-2 or TRBV6-3 and TRBJ1-1; 7 bases are shared with TRBD1. V shed 6 bases, J shed 0 bases, and the junction held 4 bases outside the gene matches. Germline V gene lookup returns CDR1 MNHEY and CDR2 SVGEGT. The CDR3 sequence is 14 residues long. The CDR3 DNA is TGTGCCAGCAGGGAGGACAGGATGAACACTGAAGCTTTCTTT. Translating it yields CASREDRMNTEAFF.

This clonotype is medium-sized (0.01 to 0.1%) in the sample. The genes are TRBV20-1 and TRBJ2-1; D perhaps matches TRBD2 (5 bases). The CDR3 is made up of 15 amino acids. V dropped 0 bases and J dropped 10 bases, with 19 bases sitting between them. Germline loops: CDR1 DFQATT, CDR2 SNEGSKA (reference sequence). The CDR3 nucleotides are TGCAGTGCTAGAGATGGGGAGTCGGAGAGAGAAGAGCAGTTCTTC. Its protein is CSARDGESEREEQFF.

This clonotype was detected many times. V gene TRBV5-6 combines with J gene TRBJ1-1, with D unresolved. V was cut by 0 bases and J by 1 base, with 16 bases left in between. This CDR3 region has 17 residues. Germline loops: CDR1 SGHDT, CDR2 YYEEEE. The DNA for the CDR3 is TGTGCCAGCAGCTTGGTATTATTTGGGCCGAGGAACACTGAAGCTTTCTTT. Translating it yields CASSLVLFGPRNTEAFF.

This chain connects TRBV10-2 to TRBJ1-4; unclear D gene. CDR3 size: 14 residues. CDR1 is WSHSY and CDR2 is SAAADI in the germline V gene. V was trimmed by 3 bases and J by 5 bases, leaving 10 bases between them. The CDR3 DNA reads TGCGCCAGCAGTGAAGACACTGCAAATGAAAAACTGTTTTTT. Translation gives CASSEDTANEKLFF.

The rearrangement uses TRBV28 and TRBJ2-1; 8 nucleotides line up with TRBD2. The CDR3 contains 18 residues. V was pared by 3 bases and J by 9 bases, with 19 bases of the junction left unmatched. Per germline, CDR1 MDHEN and CDR2 SYDVKM. CDR3 nucleotides: TGTGCCAGCAGTTTCCCCCCAGCTCAGACTAGCGTACACACTGAGCAGTTCTTC. This codes for CASSFPPAQTSVHTEQFF.

There are a few counts of this clonotype. The V and J genes are TRBV28 and TRBJ1-4, with D maybe TRBD1 (5 bases). Germline loops: CDR1 MDHEN, CDR2 SYDVKM. The CDR3 is 15 amino acids. The ends were cut back, 5 bases at V and 7 bases at J, with 17 bases in the middle. The CDR3 bases are TGTGCCAGCAGTCCCCGGGGACGGATGGGTGAAAAACTGTTTTTT. Translation gives CASSPRGRMGEKLFF.

The V call is TRBV4-3, the J call TRBJ1-3; 8 nucleotides agree with TRBD1. V lost 4 bases to trimming and J lost 4 bases; unmatched junction nucleotides: 3. CDR1 is LGHNA, CDR2 YSLEER, per germline. This CDR3 spans 14 amino acids. The CDR3 here is CASSLQGVGNTIYF. CDR3 DNA: TGCGCCAGCAGCCTACAGGGGGTCGGAAACACCATATATTTT.

This clonotype was seen many times. This chain links TRBV28 with TRBJ1-6, with D unclear. The CDR3 runs to 12 residues. Germline V lookup: CDR1 MDHEN, CDR2 SYDVKM. The V and J ends lost 6 bases and 12 bases respectively, with 12 bases between them. The CDR3 loop reads CASRVGSVPLHF. For the CDR3, the DNA is TGTGCCAGCAGGGTGGGATCAGTACCCCTCCACTTT.

This clonotype showed up many times. The V gene is TRBV6-6, the J gene TRBJ2-5; 7 bases agree with TRBD1. Unmatched junction bases numbered 14, after V lost 6 bases and J lost 4 bases. This CDR3 region has 16 residues. The germline V gene has CDR1 MNHNY and CDR2 SVGAGI (reference sequence). The CDR3 is CASSPKNRGGGETQYF. The CDR3, as DNA: TGTGCCAGCAGCCCTAAAAACAGAGGGGGCGGAGAGACCCAGTACTTC.

This clonotype was seen ten or more times. This chain links TRBV27 with TRBJ2-7, with D possibly TRBD2 on 5 matching bases. This CDR3 contains 12 residues. V lost 6 bases, J lost 2 bases, and 8 bases lay in between. Germline-derived CDR1 and CDR2 are MNHEY and SMNVEV (reference sequence). The CDR3 sequence: CASSRGPYEQYF. In DNA, the CDR3 is TGTGCCAGCAGCCGGGGTCCCTACGAGCAGTACTTC.

This clonotype turned up a few times. V usage is TRBV7-6 and J usage is TRBJ2-2; 11 bases agree with TRBD2. Unmatched junction bases numbered 3, after V lost 5 bases and J lost 4 bases. The V gene's germline CDR1 is SGHVS and CDR2 FNYEAQ. The CDR3 is made up of 15 amino acids. Here the CDR3 reads CASSLLAGATGELFF. Written as DNA, the CDR3 is TGTGCCAGCAGCCTACTAGCGGGGGCCACCGGGGAGCTGTTTTTT.

In this sample, this clonotype turned up many times. The CDR3 sequence is CSARSQPGGRLYSNQPQHF. The CDR3 DNA sequence: TGCAGTGCTAGATCCCAACCCGGCGGGAGACTATATAGCAATCAGCCCCAGCATTTT. V is TRBV20-1 and J is TRBJ1-5; no definite D call. Between the trimmed V and J ends, which lost 2 bases and 0 bases, there was a span of 23 bases. Looked up from germline, CDR1 is DFQATT and CDR2 is SNEGSKA (reference sequence). The CDR3 has 19 residues.

This clonotype was counted at least ten times. The CDR3 DNA sequence: TGTGCCAGCAGCCAGGGACAGGACACCGGGGAGCTGTTTTTT. This encodes CASSQGQDTGELFF. The chain has TRBV5-4 and TRBJ2-2; 8 bases fit TRBD1. V was pared by 4 bases and J by 3 bases, with 2 bases of the junction left unmatched. The V gene's germline CDR1 is SGHNT and CDR2 YYREEE (reference sequence). This CDR3 spans 14 amino acids.

This clonotype was found many times. The V gene is TRBV30, the J gene TRBJ1-1; D may be TRBD1 (6 bases). This CDR3 comprises 13 residues. V dropped 3 bases and J dropped 7 bases, with 15 bases sitting between them. Per germline, CDR1 GTSNPN and CDR2 SVGIG (reference sequence). The CDR3 here is CAWSNGQGSEAFF. As DNA, the CDR3 is TGTGCCTGGAGCAACGGTCAGGGGAGTGAAGCTTTCTTT.

Many counts were recorded for this clonotype. The genes are TRBV7-2 and TRBJ1-2; 8 bases are shared with TRBD1. The germline V gene has CDR1 SGHTA and CDR2 FQGNSA. V dropped 5 bases and J dropped 0; count of bases not matched to a gene: 2. The CDR3 runs 14 residues. This CDR3 reads CASSDRGTNYGYTF. The CDR3 region has the DNA TGTGCCAGCAGCGACAGGGGCACTAACTATGGCTACACCTTC.

This clonotype was found many times. The chain has TRBV5-1 and TRBJ2-1; D call uncertain. CDR1 is SGHRS, CDR2 YFSETQ, per germline. With 0 bases removed from V and 7 bases from J, the gap between germline ends came to 11 bases. The length of the CDR3 is 14 residues. The CDR3 region has the DNA TGCGCCAGCAGCTTGGGGTTTGGGGATAATGAGCAGTTCTTC. This gives the protein CASSLGFGDNEQFF.

On this clonotype itself: Being one base from a much bigger clone, this may be a read error. This rearrangement joins TRBV2 to TRBJ1-1, with a possible D match to TRBD1 (5 bases). The CDR3 loop spans 12 amino acids. Germline CDR1 and CDR2: SNHLY and FYNNEI. The CDR3 sequence: CGSSLTDTEAFF. CDR3 DNA sequence: TGTGGCAGCAGTCTGACAGACACTGAAGCTTTCTTT.

Many counts were recorded for this clonotype. The chain uses TRBV14 and TRBJ2-1; tentative D call: TRBD2 (7 bases). This CDR3 is 12 amino acids long. V was clipped by 8 bases and J by 10 bases, with 15 bases between them. CDR1 SGHDN and CDR2 FVKESK come from the germline V gene. CDR3 bases: TGTGCCAGCGGGGGGGCCCGGGGCGAGCAGTTCTTC. Protein product: CASGGARGEQFF.

In its sample, this clonotype was seen a few times. This chain uses TRBV28 with TRBJ2-7, with a tentative D call TRBD1 (6 bases). V dropped 4 bases and J dropped 0 bases, with 22 bases sitting between them. This CDR3 has 18 amino acids. The germline gives CDR1 MDHEN, CDR2 SYDVKM. CDR3 residues: CASSSNLRQAAASYEQYF. CDR3 DNA sequence: TGTGCCAGCAGTTCAAATTTACGACAGGCCGCAGCCTCCTACGAGCAGTACTTC. The full variable domain, with the rest looked up from reference TRBV28 and TRBJ2-7, is DVKVTQSSRYLVKRTGEKVFLECVQDMDHENMFWYRQDPGLGLRLIYFSYDVKMKEKGDIPEGYSVSREKKERFSLILESASTNQTSMYLCASSSNLRQAAASYEQYFGPGTRLTVT.